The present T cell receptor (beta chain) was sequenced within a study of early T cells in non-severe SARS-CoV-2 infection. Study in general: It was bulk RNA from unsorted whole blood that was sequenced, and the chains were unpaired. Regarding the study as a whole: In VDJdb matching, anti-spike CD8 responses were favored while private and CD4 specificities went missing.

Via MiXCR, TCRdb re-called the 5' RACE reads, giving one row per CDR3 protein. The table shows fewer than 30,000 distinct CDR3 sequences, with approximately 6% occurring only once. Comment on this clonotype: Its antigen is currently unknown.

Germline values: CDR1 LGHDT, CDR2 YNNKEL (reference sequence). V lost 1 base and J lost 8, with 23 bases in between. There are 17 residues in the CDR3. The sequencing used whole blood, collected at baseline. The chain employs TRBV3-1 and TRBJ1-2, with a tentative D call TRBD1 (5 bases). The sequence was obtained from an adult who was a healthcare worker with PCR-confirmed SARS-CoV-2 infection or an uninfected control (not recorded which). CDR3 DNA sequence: TGTGCCAGCAGCCAAGGCTATTTCGGGCAGGGAAAGAGGGGCTACACCTTC. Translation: CASSQGYFGQGKRGYTF.